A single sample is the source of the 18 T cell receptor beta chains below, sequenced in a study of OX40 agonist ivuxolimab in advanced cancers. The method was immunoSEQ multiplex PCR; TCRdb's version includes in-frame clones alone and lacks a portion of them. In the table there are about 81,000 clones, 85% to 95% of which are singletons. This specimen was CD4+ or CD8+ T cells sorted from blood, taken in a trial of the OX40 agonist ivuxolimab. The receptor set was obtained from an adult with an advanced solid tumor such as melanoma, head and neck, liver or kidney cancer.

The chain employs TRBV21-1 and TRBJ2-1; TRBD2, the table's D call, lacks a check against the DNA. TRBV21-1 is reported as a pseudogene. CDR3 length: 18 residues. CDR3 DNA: TGTGCCAGCAGCAAAGTCCCGCGGGCGGGAGGGCCTGGGAATGAGCAGTTCTTC. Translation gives CASSKVPRAGGPGNEQFF.

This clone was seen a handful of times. As DNA, the CDR3 is TGTGCCAGCAGCTTGGAGGAAGACACCTTC. It specifies CASSLEEDTF. The chain uses TRBV5-8 and TRBJ1-2; D uncertain. Trimming removed 0 bases from V and 12 bases from J, with 6 bases in between. CDR3 length: 10 residues. Per germline, CDR1 SGHTS and CDR2 YDEGEE.

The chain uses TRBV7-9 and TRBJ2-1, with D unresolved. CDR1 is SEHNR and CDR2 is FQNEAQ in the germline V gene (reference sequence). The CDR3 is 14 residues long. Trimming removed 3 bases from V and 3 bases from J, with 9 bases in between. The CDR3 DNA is TGTGCCAGCAGCTTTTCTTCGGGCTACAATGAGCAGTTCTTC. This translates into CASSFSSGYNEQFF.

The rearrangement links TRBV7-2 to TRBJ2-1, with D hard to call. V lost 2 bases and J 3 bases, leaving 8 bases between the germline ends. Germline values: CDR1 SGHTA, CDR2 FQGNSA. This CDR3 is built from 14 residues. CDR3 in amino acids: CASSLPDFYNEQFF. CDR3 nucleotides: TGTGCCAGCAGCTTACCTGACTTCTACAATGAGCAGTTCTTC.

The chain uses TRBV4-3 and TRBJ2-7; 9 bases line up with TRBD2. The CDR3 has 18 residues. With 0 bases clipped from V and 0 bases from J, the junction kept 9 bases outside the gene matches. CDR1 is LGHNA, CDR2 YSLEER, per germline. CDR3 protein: CASSQEQQRGDISYEQYF. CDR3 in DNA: TGCGCCAGCAGCCAAGAACAACAGCGGGGGGATATCTCCTACGAGCAGTACTTC.

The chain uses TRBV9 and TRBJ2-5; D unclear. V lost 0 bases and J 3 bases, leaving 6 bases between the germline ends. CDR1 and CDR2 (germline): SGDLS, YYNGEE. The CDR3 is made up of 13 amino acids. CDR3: CASSVVQEETQYF. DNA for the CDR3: TGTGCCAGCAGCGTAGTTCAGGAAGAGACCCAGTACTTC.

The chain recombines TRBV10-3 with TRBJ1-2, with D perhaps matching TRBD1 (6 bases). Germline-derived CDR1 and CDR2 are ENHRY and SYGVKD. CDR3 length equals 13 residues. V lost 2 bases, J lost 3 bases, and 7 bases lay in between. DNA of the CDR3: TGTGCCATCAGTGAGCCAGGGGACTATGGCTACACCTTC. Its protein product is CAISEPGDYGYTF.

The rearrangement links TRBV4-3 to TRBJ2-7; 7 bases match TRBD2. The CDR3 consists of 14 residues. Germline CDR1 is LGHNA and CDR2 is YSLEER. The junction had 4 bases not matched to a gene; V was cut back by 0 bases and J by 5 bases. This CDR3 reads CASSQDSGSHEQYF. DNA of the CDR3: TGCGCCAGCAGCCAAGATAGCGGGTCACACGAGCAGTACTTC.

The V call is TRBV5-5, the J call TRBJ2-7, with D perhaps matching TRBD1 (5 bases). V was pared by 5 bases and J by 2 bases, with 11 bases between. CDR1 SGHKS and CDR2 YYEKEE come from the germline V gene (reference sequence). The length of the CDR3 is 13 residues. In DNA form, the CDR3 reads TGTGCCAGCAGTCGGACAACCACCTACGAGCAGTACTTC. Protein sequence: CASSRTTTYEQYF.

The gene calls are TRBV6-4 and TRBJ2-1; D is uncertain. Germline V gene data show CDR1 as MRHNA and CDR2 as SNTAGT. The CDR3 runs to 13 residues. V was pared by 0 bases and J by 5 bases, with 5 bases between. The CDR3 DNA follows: TGTGCCAGCAGTGACTCCCAGAACAATGAGCAGTTCTTC. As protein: CASSDSQNNEQFF.

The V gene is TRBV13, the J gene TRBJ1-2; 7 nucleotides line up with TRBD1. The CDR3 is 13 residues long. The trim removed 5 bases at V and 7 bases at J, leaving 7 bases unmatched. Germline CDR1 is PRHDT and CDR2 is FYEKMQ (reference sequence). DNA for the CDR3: TGTGCCAGCAGCGTACAGGGGTATCGTGGCTACACCTTC. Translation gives CASSVQGYRGYTF.

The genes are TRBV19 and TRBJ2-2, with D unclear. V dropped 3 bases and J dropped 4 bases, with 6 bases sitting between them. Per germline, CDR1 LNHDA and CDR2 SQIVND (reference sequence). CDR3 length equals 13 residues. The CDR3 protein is CASSMWGTGELFF. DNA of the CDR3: TGTGCCAGTAGTATGTGGGGCACCGGGGAGCTGTTTTTT. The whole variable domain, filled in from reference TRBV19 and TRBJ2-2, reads DGGITQSPKYLFRKEGQNVTLSCEQNLNHDAMYWYRQDPGQGLRLIYYSQIVNDFQKGDIAEGYSVSREKKESFPLTVTSAQKNPTAFYLCASSMWGTGELFFGEGSRLTVL.

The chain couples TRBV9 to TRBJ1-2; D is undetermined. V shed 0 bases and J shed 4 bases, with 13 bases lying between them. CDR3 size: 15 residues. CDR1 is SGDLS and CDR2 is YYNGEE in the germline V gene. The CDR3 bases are TGTGCCAGCAGCGTAGATATGGGTATGGGCTATGGCTACACCTTC. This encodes CASSVDMGMGYGYTF. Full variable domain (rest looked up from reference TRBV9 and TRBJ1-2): DSGVTQTPKHLITATGQRVTLRCSPRSGDLSVYWYQQSLDQGLQFLIQYYNGEERAKGNILERFSAQQFPDLHSELNLSSLELGDSALYFCASSVDMGMGYGYTFGSGTRLTVV.

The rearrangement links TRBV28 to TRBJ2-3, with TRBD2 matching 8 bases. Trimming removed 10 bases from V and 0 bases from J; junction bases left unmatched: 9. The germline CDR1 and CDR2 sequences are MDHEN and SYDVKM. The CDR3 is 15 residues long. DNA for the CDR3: TGTGCCACCTTAAGCGGGAGCATTAGCACAGATACGCAGTATTTT. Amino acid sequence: CATLSGSISTDTQYF.

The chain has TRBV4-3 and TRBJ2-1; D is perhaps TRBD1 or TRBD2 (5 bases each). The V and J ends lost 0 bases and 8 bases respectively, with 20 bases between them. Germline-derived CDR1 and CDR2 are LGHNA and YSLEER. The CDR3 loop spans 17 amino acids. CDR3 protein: CASSQDFGDGSGYEQFF. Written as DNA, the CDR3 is TGCGCCAGCAGCCAAGATTTTGGGGACGGGTCCGGGTATGAGCAGTTCTTC.

Here the CDR3 DNA reads TGTGCCAGCAGCGTAGGTCCTCTAACAGAGGATACGCAGTATTTT. Translated: CASSVGPLTEDTQYF. The chain links TRBV9 to TRBJ2-3; D gene uncertain. Germline CDR1 is SGDLS and CDR2 is YYNGEE. The CDR3 is made up of 15 amino acids. V lost 0 bases, J lost 6 bases, and 14 bases lay in between.

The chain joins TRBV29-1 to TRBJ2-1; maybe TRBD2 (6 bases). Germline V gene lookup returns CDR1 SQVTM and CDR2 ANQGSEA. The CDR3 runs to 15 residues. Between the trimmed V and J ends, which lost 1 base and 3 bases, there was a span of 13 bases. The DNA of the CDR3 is TGCAGCGTTGAAGGGCGGGGAGAGGTCTACAATGAGCAGTTCTTC. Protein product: CSVEGRGEVYNEQFF.

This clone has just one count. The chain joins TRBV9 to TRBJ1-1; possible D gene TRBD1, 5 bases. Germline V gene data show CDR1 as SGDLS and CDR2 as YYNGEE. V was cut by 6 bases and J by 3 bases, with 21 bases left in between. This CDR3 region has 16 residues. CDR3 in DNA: TGTGCCAGCAATGGGGCAGGCGTTGGGCGCGACACTGAAGCTTTCTTT. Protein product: CASNGAGVGRDTEAFF.